This is a list of T cell receptor beta chains from one sample in a study of tumor-infiltrating lymphocytes in oesophageal squamous cell carcinoma. TCRdb ran MiXCR on the PCR reads and lists one entry per CDR3 protein. The sample carries 15,000 to 20,000 distinct CDR3 sequences, roughly 40% recorded once. Sequencing was carried out using esophageal tumor tissue. These receptors were collected from a male donor with esophageal squamous cell carcinoma. Both conserved end residues are part of each CDR3. The D gene is left open where the match is weak. Not all rows give a size; the values are once, few, many and, for expanded clones, a class.

V: TRBV24-1; J: TRBJ2-7; D: TRBD2; size: -; DNA: TGTGCCACCAGTGATCCTAGCGGGGGCTCCTACGAGCAGTACTTC; CDR3: CATSDPSGGSYEQYF
V: TRBV7-2; J: TRBJ2-7; D: -; size: few; DNA: TGTGCCAGCAGCTGGAGGGGAGGGACAGAATACTACGAGCAGTACTTC; CDR3: CASSWRGGTEYYEQYF
V: TRBV7-9; J: TRBJ2-5; D: -; size: few; DNA: TGTGCCAGCAGCTTTGGGTTAGGTGTACGGCAAGAGACCCAGTACTTC; CDR3: CASSFGLGVRQETQYF
V: TRBV6-1; J: TRBJ2-2; D: TRBD2; size: many; DNA: TGTGCCAGATGTCTACGGGGCGCCAGGACTAGCGGGAGGAAAACCGGGGAGCTGTTTTTT; CDR3: CARCLRGARTSGRKTGELFF
V: TRBV11-3; J: TRBJ2-4; D: -; size: -; DNA: TGTGCCAGCAGCTTAAGGGACTCGTCCATTCAGTACTTC; CDR3: CASSLRDSSIQYF
V: TRBV2; J: TRBJ1-1; D: -; size: few; DNA: TGTGCCAGCAGTGAACAGGGGACTGAAGCTTTCTTT; CDR3: CASSEQGTEAFF
V: TRBV7-6; J: TRBJ2-7; D: TRBD1; size: medium-sized; DNA: TGTGCCAGCAGCCCCGGACAGGAGGCCCCCTACGAGCAGTACTTC; CDR3: CASSPGQEAPYEQYF
V: TRBV7-9; J: TRBJ2-1; D: TRBD2; size: -; DNA: TGTGCCAGCAGCCCGGGACTAGCGGGAGGAAGTGAGCAGTTCTTC; CDR3: CASSPGLAGGSEQFF
V: TRBV10-1; J: TRBJ2-4; D: -; size: many; DNA: TGCGCCAGCAGCACCGCACCGGATTCACCCCTCCACTTC; CDR3: CASSTAPDSPLHF
V: TRBV6-1; J: TRBJ1-2; D: TRBD1; size: many; DNA: TGTGCCAGCAGCCAGGGACAGAACTATGGCTACACCTTC; CDR3: CASSQGQNYGYTF
V: TRBV7-7; J: TRBJ2-1; D: TRBD1; size: -; DNA: TGTGCTAGCAGCTCGGACAGGAACAATGAGCAGTTCTTC; CDR3: CASSSDRNNEQFF
V: TRBV7-3; J: TRBJ2-7; D: TRBD2; size: medium-sized; DNA: TGTGCCAGCAGCTTAGCGGGAGGACACGAGCAGTACTTC; CDR3: CASSLAGGHEQYF
V: TRBV7-2; J: TRBJ2-1; D: -; size: -; DNA: TGTGCCAGCAGCTCGAACCCCAACTACGAGCAGTTCTTC; CDR3: CASSSNPNYEQFF
V: TRBV11-2; J: TRBJ2-2; D: -; size: -; DNA: TGTGCCAGCAGCTGGGGGTCCGGGATATCCACCGGGGAGCTGTTTTTT; CDR3: CASSWGSGISTGELFF
V: TRBV5-8; J: TRBJ2-4; D: -; size: many; DNA: TGTGCCAGCAGCTTTGAAAACATTCAGTACTTC; CDR3: CASSFENIQYF
V: TRBV11-2; J: TRBJ2-3; D: -; size: -; DNA: TGTGCCAGCAGCCAGGGACGGGTAACAGATACGCAGTATTTT; CDR3: CASSQGRVTDTQYF
V: TRBV7-6; J: TRBJ2-1; D: TRBD2; size: -; DNA: TGTGCTAGCAGCCCCTCTAGCGGGAATAGGGGTGAGCAGTTCTTC; CDR3: CASSPSSGNRGEQFF
V: TRBV7-2; J: TRBJ2-7; D: -; size: -; DNA: TGTGCCAGCAGCTGGAGGGGGGGAACAGTCAATGAGCAGTACTTC; CDR3: CASSWRGGTVNEQYF